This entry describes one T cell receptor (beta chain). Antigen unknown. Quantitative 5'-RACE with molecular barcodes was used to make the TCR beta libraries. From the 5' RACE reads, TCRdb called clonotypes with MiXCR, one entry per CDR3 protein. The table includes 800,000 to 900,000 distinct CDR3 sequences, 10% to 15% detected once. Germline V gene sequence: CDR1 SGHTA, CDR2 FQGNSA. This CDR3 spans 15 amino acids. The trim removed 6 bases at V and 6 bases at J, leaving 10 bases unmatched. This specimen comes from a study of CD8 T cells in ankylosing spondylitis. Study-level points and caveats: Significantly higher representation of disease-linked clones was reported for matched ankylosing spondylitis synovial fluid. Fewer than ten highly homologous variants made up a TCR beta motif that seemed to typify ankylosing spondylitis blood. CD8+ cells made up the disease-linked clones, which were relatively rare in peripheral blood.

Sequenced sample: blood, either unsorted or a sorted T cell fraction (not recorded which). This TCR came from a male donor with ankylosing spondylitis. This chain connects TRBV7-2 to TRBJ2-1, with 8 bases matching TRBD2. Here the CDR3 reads CASRPAGGEGNEQFF. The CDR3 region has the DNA TGTGCCAGCAGACCGGCGGGGGGCGAGGGCAATGAGCAGTTCTTC.